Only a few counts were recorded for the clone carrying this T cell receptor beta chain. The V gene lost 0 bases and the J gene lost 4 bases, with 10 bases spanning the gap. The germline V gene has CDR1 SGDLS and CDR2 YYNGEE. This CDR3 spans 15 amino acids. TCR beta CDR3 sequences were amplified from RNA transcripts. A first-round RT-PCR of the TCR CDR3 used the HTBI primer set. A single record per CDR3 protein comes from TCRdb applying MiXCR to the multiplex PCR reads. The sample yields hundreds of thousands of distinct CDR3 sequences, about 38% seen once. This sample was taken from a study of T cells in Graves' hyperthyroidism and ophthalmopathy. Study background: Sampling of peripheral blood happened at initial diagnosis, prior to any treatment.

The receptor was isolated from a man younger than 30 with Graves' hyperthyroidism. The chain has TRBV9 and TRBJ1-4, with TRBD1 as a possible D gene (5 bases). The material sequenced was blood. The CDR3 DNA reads TGTGCCAGCAGCGTAGGAGGACAAGTTAATGAAAAACTGTTTTTT. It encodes CASSVGGQVNEKLFF.